The text below deals with one T cell receptor beta chain. Its antigen target is currently unknown. The sample holds no much larger clone one base away, and base qualities are not on file. The sample belongs to a study of OX40 agonist ivuxolimab in advanced cancers. Study-level background: The costimulatory receptor OX40 (CD134) was targeted by ivuxolimab, a fully human IgG2 agonistic monoclonal antibody. Intravenous ivuxolimab was administered to patients every 2 weeks at six dose levels: 0.01, 0.1, 0.3, 1.5, 3 and 10 mg/kg. Of the 52 patients in dose escalation, around 20 had hepatocellular carcinoma, roughly 15 had melanoma, 9 had renal cell carcinoma and 9 had head and neck cancer. Partial responses occurred in three dose-escalation patients: two with cutaneous melanoma and one with hepatocellular carcinoma. The dose-escalation cohort was around 83% male with a mean age of approximately 60 years, ranging from roughly 20 to 80. The monotherapy dose-escalation portion (N of about 52 patients) of the phase I ivuxolimab trial is reported in the paper. The purpose of peripheral TCRbeta sequencing was to test whether ivuxolimab changed TCR sequence diversity and led to clonal T-cell expansion. Prior anti-PD-1, anti-PD-L1 or anti-CTLA-4 therapy was permitted, and 35% to 40% of dose-escalation patients had received checkpoint inhibitors.

Patients with autoimmune disease history or receiving systemic immunosuppression were excluded from the trial. Peripheral blood for TCR sequencing was collected from all dose cohorts at baseline, on cycle 4 day 1, and on cycle 7 day 1. The samples were taken from a phase I, first-in-human, multicenter, open-label dose-escalation trial of ivuxolimab. Adults with locally advanced or metastatic melanoma, renal cell carcinoma, hepatocellular carcinoma or head and neck squamous cell carcinoma were enrolled in the trial. Before TCR sequencing, CD4+ and CD8+ T cells were separately sorted from peripheral blood. Results the study describes overall, beyond this receptor: Low levels of normalized T-cell clonal expansion were also seen in some patients who did not respond. At doses from 0.1 to 3.0 mg/kg, clonal expansion was seen in both CD4+ and CD8+ blood T cells between baseline and week 6. After ivuxolimab, CD8+ T cells had more expanded clones than CD4+ T cells on average. Which antigens the clonally expanded peripheral T cells were specific for was not determined. In the 0.1-3.0 mg/kg groups, partial responders had among the lowest normalized peripheral clonal expansion, particularly in CD8+ T cells.

For sequencing of the TCRbeta CDR3 region, genomic DNA was extracted from the sorted cells. The immunoSEQ Assay was used to sequence the TCRbeta CDR3 regions. Drawn from immuneACCESS, this table holds only the in-frame rearrangements with V and J called that TCRdb kept. Clones are partly lost; checked studies trace under half to an unresolved V gene and leave the rest unexplained. The sample table shows 7,500 to 8,500 clones, and 75% to 85% are seen once. 17% of the sample is in the top ten clones. The cysteine opens and the phenylalanine closes a CDR3 of 15 amino acids. The sequence is cut down to CDR3 DNA, 45 bases in frame from base 1. The germline V gene encodes CDR1 MNHEY and CDR2 SMNVEV (reference sequence). V lost 3 bases and J lost 1 base; the stretch between them is 12 bases long.

The source of this sequence is an adult with an advanced solid tumor such as melanoma, head and neck, liver or kidney cancer. Sequenced here: CD4+ or CD8+ T cells sorted from blood, sampled in a trial of the OX40 agonist ivuxolimab. Recombination linked TRBV27 to TRBJ1-1; possibly the D gene is TRBD1, per 6 matching bases. The DNA is TGTGCCAGCAGTTTGATCGGGGGACAGAACACTGAAGCTTTCTTT. It encodes CASSLIGGQNTEAFF.